A single sample is the source of the 10 T cell receptor beta chains below, sequenced in a study of early T cells in non-severe SARS-CoV-2 infection. TCRdb called the 5' RACE reads again in MiXCR, with one record for every CDR3 protein. Of some 30,000 distinct CDR3 sequences in the sample, more than 4% were seen once. Sequencing input: whole blood. These receptor sequences come from an adult who was a healthcare worker with PCR-confirmed SARS-CoV-2 infection or an uninfected control (not recorded which).

At least ten counts were recorded for this clonotype. The chain carries TRBV6-2 or TRBV6-3 and TRBJ2-5; possible D gene TRBD1, 5 bases. The germline V gene has CDR1 MNHEY and CDR2 SVGEGT. This CDR3 is 14 amino acids long. The CDR3 sequence: CATRKGNFQETQYF. The CDR3, as DNA: TGTGCTACCCGCAAGGGGAATTTCCAAGAGACCCAGTACTTC.

This clonotype appeared many times. As DNA, the CDR3 is TGCAGTGCTAGAGACCCCCGGGAAGGCGCTTCTAAGCAGTACTTC. It encodes CSARDPREGASKQYF. V is TRBV20-1 and J is TRBJ2-7; tentative D call: TRBD2 (5 bases). Germline V gene sequence: CDR1 DFQATT, CDR2 SNEGSKA (reference sequence). Trimming left V 0 bases short and J 8 bases short, with 20 bases between. There are 15 residues in the CDR3.

This clonotype has a count of ten or more. This chain connects TRBV27 to TRBJ2-1, with D maybe TRBD2 (5 bases). Trimming left V 2 bases short and J 7 bases short, with 9 bases between. The CDR3 is made up of 13 amino acids. In germline, CDR1 is MNHEY, CDR2 SMNVEV (reference sequence). CDR3 region: CASSLSGRNEQFF. The CDR3 region has the DNA TGTGCCAGCAGTTTAAGCGGAAGGAATGAGCAGTTCTTC.

The CDR3 region is CAWSLTGPAAKNIQYF. Written as DNA, the CDR3 is TGTGCCTGGAGTCTTACAGGTCCAGCAGCCAAAAACATTCAGTACTTC. This chain connects TRBV30 to TRBJ2-4, with D possibly matching TRBD1 (5 bases). The CDR3 has 16 residues. CDR1 is GTSNPN, CDR2 SVGIG, per germline (reference sequence). Between the trimmed V and J ends, which lost 2 bases and 0 bases, there was a span of 14 bases.

This clonotype rates as medium-sized. The chain carries TRBV6-2 or TRBV6-3 and TRBJ2-6, with D uncertain. The CDR3 sequence is 14 residues long. Per the germline V gene, CDR1 is MNHEY and CDR2 is SVGEGT. Between the trimmed V and J ends, which lost 0 bases and 4 bases, there was a span of 4 bases. CDR3 sequence reads: CASSYSEGANVLTF. In nucleotides, the CDR3 is TGTGCCAGCAGTTACTCGGAGGGGGCCAACGTCCTGACTTTC.

The rearrangement uses TRBV10-3 and TRBJ2-2, with 11 bases fitting TRBD1. The length of the CDR3 is 14 residues. In germline, CDR1 is ENHRY, CDR2 SYGVKD. V lost 7 bases, J lost 4 bases, and 2 bases stayed unmatched. The CDR3 is CAITGTGGTGELFF. CDR3 DNA sequence: TGTGCCATCACTGGGACAGGGGGCACCGGGGAGCTGTTTTTT.

Many counts were recorded for this clonotype. The chain uses TRBV6-6 and TRBJ2-1, with a possible D match to TRBD1 (6 bases). Germline V lookup: CDR1 MNHNY, CDR2 SVGAGI (reference sequence). Deletions cut 5 bases from V and 15 bases from J, with 14 bases between. The CDR3 has 11 amino acids. CDR3 sequence: CASSPQGRLFF. The CDR3 DNA reads TGTGCCAGCAGTCCACAGGGTAGGCTGTTCTTC.

This clonotype was seen repeatedly, ten times or more. The rearrangement uses TRBV21-1 and TRBJ2-1; TRBD1 is the table's D call, not checked against the DNA. TRBV21-1 constitutes a pseudogene. The CDR3 length is 16 residues. The CDR3 is CADSKRGTGDYNEQFF. The CDR3 DNA reads TGTGCCGACAGCAAAAGAGGGACAGGGGATTACAATGAGCAGTTCTTC.

This clonotype has at least ten counts. V and J are TRBV4-1 and TRBJ2-5; 8 bases line up with TRBD2. The V and J ends lost 6 bases and 0 bases, in that order; junction bases with no gene match: 9. The length of the CDR3 is 16 residues. Looked up from germline, CDR1 is MGHRA and CDR2 is YSYEKL. The CDR3 DNA is TGCGCCAGCAGTCAAACACGGGGGGGAGACCAAGAGACCCAGTACTTC. Its translation is CASSQTRGGDQETQYF.

This chain links TRBV7-9 with TRBJ2-1; a weak D match, TRBD2 (6 bases). The V and J ends lost 2 bases and 7 bases respectively, with 15 bases between them. CDR1 and CDR2 (germline): SEHNR, FQNEAQ (reference sequence). The CDR3 is 15 residues long. The DNA for the CDR3 is TGTGCCAGCAGCTTAAATTTATGGGAGGAGAATGAGCAGTTCTTC. Protein product: CASSLNLWEENEQFF.